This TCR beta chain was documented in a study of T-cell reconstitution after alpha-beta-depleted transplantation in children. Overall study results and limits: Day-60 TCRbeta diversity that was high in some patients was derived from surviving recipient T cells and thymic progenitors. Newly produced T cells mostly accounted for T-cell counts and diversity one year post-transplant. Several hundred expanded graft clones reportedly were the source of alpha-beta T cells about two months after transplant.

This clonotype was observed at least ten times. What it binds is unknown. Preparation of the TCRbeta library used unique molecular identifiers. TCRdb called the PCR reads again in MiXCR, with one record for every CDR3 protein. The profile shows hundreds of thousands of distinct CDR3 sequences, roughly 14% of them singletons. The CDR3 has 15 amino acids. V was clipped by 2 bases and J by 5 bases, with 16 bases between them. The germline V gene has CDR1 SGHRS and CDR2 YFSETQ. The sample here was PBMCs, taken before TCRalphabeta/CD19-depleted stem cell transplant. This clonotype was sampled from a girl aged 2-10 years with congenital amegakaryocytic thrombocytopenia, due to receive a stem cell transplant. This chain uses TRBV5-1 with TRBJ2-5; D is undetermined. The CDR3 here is CASSFQKDPWETQYF. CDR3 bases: TGCGCCAGCAGCTTCCAAAAGGACCCCTGGGAGACCCAGTACTTC.